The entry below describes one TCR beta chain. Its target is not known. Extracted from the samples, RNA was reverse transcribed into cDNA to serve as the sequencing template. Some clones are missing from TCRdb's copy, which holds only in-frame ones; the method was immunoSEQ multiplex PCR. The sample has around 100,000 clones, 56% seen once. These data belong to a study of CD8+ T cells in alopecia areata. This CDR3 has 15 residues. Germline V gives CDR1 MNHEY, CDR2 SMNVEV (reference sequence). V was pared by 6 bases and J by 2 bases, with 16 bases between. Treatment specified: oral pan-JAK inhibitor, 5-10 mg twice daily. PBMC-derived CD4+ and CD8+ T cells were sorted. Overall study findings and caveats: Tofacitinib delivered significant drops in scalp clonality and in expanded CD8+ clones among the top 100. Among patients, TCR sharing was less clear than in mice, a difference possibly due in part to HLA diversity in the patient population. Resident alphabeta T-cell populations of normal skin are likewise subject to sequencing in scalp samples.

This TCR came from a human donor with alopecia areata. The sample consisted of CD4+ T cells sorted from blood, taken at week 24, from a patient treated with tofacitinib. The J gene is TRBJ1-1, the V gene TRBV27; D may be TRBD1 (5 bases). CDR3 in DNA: TGTGCCAGCAGCCGGGGAGGGGCGCGAAACACTGAAGCTTTCTTT. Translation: CASSRGGARNTEAFF.